Following are 15 T cell receptor beta chains from one sample sequenced in a study of T cell repertoires in cytomegalovirus infection. One entry per CDR3 protein, called by TCRdb with MiXCR from the reads. The top ten hold roughly 27% of the sample, which has 150,000 to 200,000 distinct CDR3 sequences, under 15% seen once. The sequenced sample was PBMCs. These TCRs come from a human donor in good health (CMV status not recorded). Some clones in this sample may be carry-over from other donors' samples.

This clonotype showed up just a few times. The genes are TRBV25-1 and TRBJ1-3; D is unclear. The germline gives CDR1 MGHDK, CDR2 SYGVNS. V lost 3 bases to trimming and J lost 0 bases, with 12 bases between them. This CDR3 spans 16 amino acids. The CDR3: CASSDLTGASGNTIYF. The CDR3 DNA follows: TGTGCCAGCAGTGATTTGACCGGAGCCTCTGGAAACACCATATATTTT.

The gene calls are TRBV29-1 and TRBJ2-3; the match to TRBD2 covers 7 bases. The J segment lost 3 bases and the V segment lost 0 bases, leaving 6 bases of the junction unmatched. This CDR3 comprises 15 residues. Germline CDR1 SQVTM, CDR2 ANQGSEA. The CDR3: CSVEESGRGTDTQYF. Here the CDR3 DNA reads TGCAGCGTTGAAGAATCGGGGAGGGGTACAGATACGCAGTATTTT.

This clonotype showed up many times. The chain is built from TRBV7-2 and TRBJ1-2; a weak D match, TRBD1 (6 bases). The CDR3 sequence is 14 residues long. The germline gives CDR1 SGHTA, CDR2 FQGNSA. Trimming shortened V by 6 bases and J by 3 bases, and 14 bases separated the two germline ends. The CDR3 coding sequence is TGTGCCAGCAGTTTTCGGGGGCGGGACTATGGCTACACCTTC. This encodes CASSFRGRDYGYTF.

This clonotype was recorded many times. The gene calls are TRBV5-6 and TRBJ2-3; TRBD2 aligns across 8 bases. CDR3 length: 19 residues. V shed 2 bases, J shed 4 bases, and the junction held 18 bases outside the gene matches. Germline values: CDR1 SGHDT, CDR2 YYEEEE. The CDR3: CASSFSWREVGSGADTQYF. DNA for the CDR3: TGTGCCAGCAGCTTTTCGTGGCGGGAGGTTGGATCGGGCGCAGATACGCAGTATTTT.

This clonotype appeared a few times. The CDR3 loop is CASADYNEQFF. As DNA, the CDR3 is TGTGCCAGCGCCGATTACAATGAGCAGTTCTTC. This sequence joins TRBV27 and TRBJ2-1; D gene unclear. From germline, CDR1 is MNHEY and CDR2 SMNVEV (reference sequence). The germline V and J ends were trimmed by 8 bases and 4 bases, with 6 bases remaining between them. There are 11 residues in the CDR3.

This clonotype showed up just a few times. The genes are TRBV6-5 and TRBJ1-2; D possibly corresponds to TRBD1 (5 bases). CDR1 is MNHEY, CDR2 SVGAGI, per germline. CDR3 size: 11 residues. V lost 5 bases to trimming and J lost 11 bases, with 12 bases between them. The CDR3 reads CASSKGLSYTF. As DNA, the CDR3 is TGTGCCAGCAGTAAGGGACTATCTTACACCTTC.

This clonotype has just one count. The chain joins TRBV6-2 or TRBV6-3 to TRBJ1-1, with D possibly matching TRBD1 (5 bases). Germline V gene data show CDR1 as MNHEY and CDR2 as SVGEGT. The V end lost 6 bases, the J end lost 6 bases, and 17 bases lay between the germline ends. There are 14 residues in the CDR3. The CDR3 coding sequence is TGTGCCAGCAGCCTAATAGCCCAGGGATCTGAAGCTTTCTTT. Residues: CASSLIAQGSEAFF.

The CDR3 nucleotides read TGTGCCAGCAGTTCGCGGGGAGGGGAAAGTGGTAATGAAAAACTGTTTTTT. Protein product: CASSSRGGESGNEKLFF. The chain joins TRBV28 to TRBJ1-4; possibly TRBD1 for D (5 bases). CDR3 length equals 17 residues. V was cut by 4 bases and J by 4 bases, with 19 bases left in between. Germline values: CDR1 MDHEN, CDR2 SYDVKM.

This chain uses TRBV2 with TRBJ1-5; D gene uncertain. The CDR3 runs 15 residues. Germline V gene data show CDR1 as SNHLY and CDR2 as FYNNEI. Trimming cost V 4 bases and J 2 bases, with 12 bases left between them. The CDR3 DNA is TGTGCCAGCAGTGTCTCTCGAGGTGGCAATCAGCCCCAGCATTTT. The encoded protein is CASSVSRGGNQPQHF.

The chain has TRBV29-1 and TRBJ1-1, with 7 bases aligning to TRBD1. The CDR3 has 15 amino acids. Germline CDR1 is SQVTM and CDR2 is ANQGSEA. Trimming took 5 bases from V and 4 from J; bases not matched to a gene: 13. CDR3 region: CSVNPETGRVTEAFF. CDR3 sequence (DNA): TGCAGCGTTAACCCCGAGACAGGGAGGGTCACTGAAGCTTTCTTT.

CDR3 protein: CASSLARGGLYEQYF. The CDR3 coding sequence is TGTGCCAGCAGCTTAGCAAGAGGCGGTCTCTACGAGCAGTACTTC. The chain joins TRBV7-8 to TRBJ2-7; no clear D. Trimming took 0 bases from V and 3 from J, leaving 12 bases between them. Germline CDR1 is SGHVS and CDR2 is FQNEAQ. This CDR3 contains 15 residues.

This clonotype showed up many times. The chain employs TRBV27 and TRBJ1-2; weak D call: TRBD1 (6 bases). V lost 3 bases and J lost 7, with 21 bases in between. This CDR3 has 16 amino acids. Germline lookup yields CDR1 MNHEY and CDR2 SMNVEV (reference sequence). The CDR3 DNA is TGTGCCAGCAGTTTGGCAGGGGAAGGGGGAATGGGTGGCTACACCTTC. As protein: CASSLAGEGGMGGYTF.

This rearrangement joins TRBV19 to TRBJ2-1; 13 positions match TRBD2. The CDR3 covers 14 residues. Germline trimming cut 7 bases from V and 6 bases from J; bases unmatched to any gene: 3. From germline, CDR1 is LNHDA and CDR2 SQIVND (reference sequence). The CDR3 here is CASKLAGGRNEQFF. As DNA, the CDR3 is TGTGCCAGTAAACTAGCGGGGGGGCGCAATGAGCAGTTCTTC.

The genes are TRBV29-1 and TRBJ2-5; 14 bases line up with TRBD2. Germline V lookup: CDR1 SQVTM, CDR2 ANQGSEA. J was trimmed by 4 bases and V by 5 bases; bases with no gene match: 3. CDR3 size: 14 residues. CDR3 DNA sequence: TGCAGCGTTCCTGGGACTAGCGGGAGAGAGACCCAGTACTTC. It yields the protein CSVPGTSGRETQYF.

A few counts support this clonotype. The chain couples TRBV14 to TRBJ1-2; D remains ambiguous. Germline V lookup: CDR1 SGHDN, CDR2 FVKESK. Trimming pared 4 bases from V and 8 bases from J, leaving 23 bases between. The CDR3 loop spans 16 amino acids. The CDR3 loop reads CASSPTSFGSLEGYTF. CDR3 sequence (DNA): TGTGCCAGCAGCCCGACCTCCTTCGGCAGTCTGGAGGGCTACACCTTC. The full variable domain, in which reference TRBV14 and TRBJ1-2 provide the parts outside the CDR3, is EAGVTQFPSHSVIEKGQTVTLRCDPISGHDNLYWYRRVMGKEIKFLLHFVKESKQDESGMPNNRFLAERTGGTYSTLKVQPAELEDSGVYFCASSPTSFGSLEGYTFGSGTRLTVV.